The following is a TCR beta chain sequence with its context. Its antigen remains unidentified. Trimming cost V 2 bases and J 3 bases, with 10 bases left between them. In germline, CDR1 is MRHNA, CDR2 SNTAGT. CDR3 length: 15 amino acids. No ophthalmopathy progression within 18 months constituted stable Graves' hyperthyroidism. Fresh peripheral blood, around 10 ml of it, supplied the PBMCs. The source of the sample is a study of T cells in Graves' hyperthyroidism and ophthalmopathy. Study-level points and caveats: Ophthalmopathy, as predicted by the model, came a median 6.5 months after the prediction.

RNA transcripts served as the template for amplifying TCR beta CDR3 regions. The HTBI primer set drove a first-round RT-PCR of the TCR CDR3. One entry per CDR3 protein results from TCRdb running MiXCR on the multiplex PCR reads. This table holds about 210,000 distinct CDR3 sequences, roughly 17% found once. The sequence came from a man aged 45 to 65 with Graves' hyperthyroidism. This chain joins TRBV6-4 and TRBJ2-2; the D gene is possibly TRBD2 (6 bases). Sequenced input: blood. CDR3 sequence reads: CASSDRASDTGELFF. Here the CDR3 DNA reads TGTGCCAGCAGTGACAGGGCTAGCGACACCGGGGAGCTGTTTTTT.